This record concerns one T cell receptor beta chain sequence. Its antigen is unknown. Per-base qualities were not stored, and no clone one base away is much larger. TCR beta CDR3 regions were amplified by multiplex PCR using the immunoSEQ immune profiling system, following the manufacturer's instructions. Sequencing was performed on an Illumina NextSeq system. Per the original workflow: Sequence data were processed on the immunoSEQ Analyzer platform, and clonality was calculated as the square root of Simpson's index of productive rearrangements. Similarity in V and J usage was measured by Jensen-Shannon distance, and OLGA was used to compute CDR3 generation probabilities. The immuneACCESS database (August 2020) and VDJdb (December 2020) were searched for shared CDR3 sequences. This immuneACCESS table, as held by TCRdb, lists in-frame sequences with V and J called but not all clones. Of the missing ones, under half trace to an unresolved V gene in checked studies; the others have no known cause. That table supplies the V and J calls and clone size; D and trimming were determined from the DNA. This sample holds 13,000 to 15,000 clones; approximately 90% were observed only once. About 0.69% of the sample lies in the top ten.

CDR1 and CDR2, per the germline V gene, are SGHDT and YYEEEE. The CDR3 runs 12 amino acids, cysteine and phenylalanine included. Only the CDR3 DNA stays, 36 bases, in frame from base 1. The trim is 3 bases for V and 7 bases for J, with a gap of 10 bases between the germline ends. This entry belongs to a study of monozygotic twins with cystic fibrosis (dated by TCRdb to about 2021). In the study overall: Barcoded libraries were prepared with roughly 15 PCR cycles from around 2.8 micrograms of fragmented DNA. On the day blood was drawn, the twins' weight-for-height and FEVPerc (FEV1 disease centile) were ranked against those of the approximately 990 cohort participants. Made up mostly of children and adolescents, the cohort included ten female and six male twin pairs ranging in age from about 2.0 to 36.4 years, with a median of around 9.1 years. Data for three of the twin pairs had already been reported earlier in a different context. The study compared TCR beta repertoires within and between 16 monozygotic twin pairs with cystic fibrosis to assess genetic influence on V and J gene usage. General conclusions and limits of the study: Simpson clonality was generally low (median approximately 0.0089), suggesting a naive-dominated repertoire, with higher clonality in the most severely affected patients. V gene usage was most similar to the co-twin for 13 of 16 pairs, and J usage for 8 of 16 pairs, suggesting genetic constraints. Sharing of nucleotide-identical clonotypes was significantly greater within monozygotic CF twin pairs than between unrelated CF individuals (P = 0.000026, Mann-Whitney). The cohort was small, and no association was found between shared CDR3 numbers and age, concordance or disease severity.

The twin pairs came from the European Cystic Fibrosis Twin and Sibling Study Cohort, which recruited patients from over 150 CF clinics across 14 European countries. Zygosity and CFTR genotype were confirmed in-house, and zygosity was tested by multiplex PCR of nine short tandem repeat loci. Peripheral blood was sampled from each twin, and clinical parameters were recorded on the day of blood sampling. Genomic DNA was isolated from peripheral blood cells with phenol/chloroform and kept in TE buffer at 4 degrees C. The receptor was derived from a boy between 10 and 17 years old with cystic fibrosis. The sequenced sample consisted of blood. The chain links TRBV5-6 with TRBJ1-1, with the D gene uncertain. CDR3 reads: CASSSPGREAFF. The nucleotides are TGTGCCAGCAGCTCCCCCGGTCGTGAAGCTTTCTTT.